The T cell receptor (beta chain) described here comes from a study of beta chain features in type 1 diabetes. With 0 bases removed from V and 16 bases from J, the gap between germline ends came to 13 bases. Germline values: CDR1 GTSNPN, CDR2 SVGIG (reference sequence). This CDR3 contains 11 residues. All of the isolated RNA was reverse transcribed, so expressed TCRB transcripts were sequenced. This table comes from immunoSEQ multiplex PCR, and its TCRdb copy is limited to in-frame clones, with some not included. The sample yields about 290,000 clones, approximately 8.1% seen once. The TCR originated in a woman aged 18-30 years in good health. The chain recombines TRBV30 with TRBJ2-1; D might be TRBD1 (5 bases). Sequences were obtained from central memory CD4+ T cells from blood. The DNA for the CDR3 is TGTGCCTGGAGTGTACTACAGGAAGGATTCTTC. It yields the protein CAWSVLQEGFF.